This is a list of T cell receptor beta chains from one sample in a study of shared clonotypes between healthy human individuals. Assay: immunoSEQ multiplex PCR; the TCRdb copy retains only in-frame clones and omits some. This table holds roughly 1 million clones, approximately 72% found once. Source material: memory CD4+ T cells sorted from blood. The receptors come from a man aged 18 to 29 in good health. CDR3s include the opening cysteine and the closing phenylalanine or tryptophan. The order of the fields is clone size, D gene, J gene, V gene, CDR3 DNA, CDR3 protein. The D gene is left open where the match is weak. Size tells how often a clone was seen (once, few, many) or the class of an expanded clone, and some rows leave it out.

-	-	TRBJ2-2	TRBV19	TGTGCCAGTAGTTTCCGGGAGCCCGGGGTCGGGGAGCTGTTTTTT	CASSFREPGVGELFF
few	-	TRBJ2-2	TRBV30	TGTGCCTGGAGGTATCGGACAGTGAACACCGGGGAGCTGTTTTTT	CAWRYRTVNTGELFF
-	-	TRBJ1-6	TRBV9	TGTGCCAGCAGCCCGGGCGGGACTAATAATTCACCCCTCCACTTT	CASSPGGTNNSPLHF
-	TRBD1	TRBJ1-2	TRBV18	TGTGCCAGCTCACCCAGTTTTGACAGGGCTGGCTACACCTTC	CASSPSFDRAGYTF
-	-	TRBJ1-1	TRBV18	TGTGCCAGCTCACCGGGGGGGCCGCAGGGGAACACTGAAGCTTTCTTT	CASSPGGPQGNTEAFF
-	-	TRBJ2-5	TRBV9	TGTGCCAGCATTATTGGGGGAGAGGGAAAGACCCAGTACTTC	CASIIGGEGKTQYF
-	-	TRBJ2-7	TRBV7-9	TGTGCCAGCAGCTTTACCCCGGTTACCTACGAGCAGTACTTC	CASSFTPVTYEQYF
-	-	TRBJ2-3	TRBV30	TGTGCCTGGAGTGGGCCAGGGTCAAGAGATACGCAGTATTTT	CAWSGPGSRDTQYF
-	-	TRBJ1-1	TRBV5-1	TGCGCCAGCAGCCAAGGGTGGAATTGGGGGCTGAACACTGAAGCTTTCTTT	CASSQGWNWGLNTEAFF
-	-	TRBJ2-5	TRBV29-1	TGCAGCGTCCGGTGGGAGACCCAGTACTTC	CSVRWETQYF
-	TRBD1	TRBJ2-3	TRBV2	TGTGCCAGCAGTGGGACAGGGGGTACAGATACGCAGTATTTT	CASSGTGGTDTQYF
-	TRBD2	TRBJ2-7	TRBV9	TGTGCCAGCAGCCCAGGAAGAGGGACTAGAGGCCACGAGCAGTACTTC	CASSPGRGTRGHEQYF
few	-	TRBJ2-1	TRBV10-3	TGTGCCATCAGTGGGGGCCCCAATGAGCAGTTCTTC	CAISGGPNEQFF
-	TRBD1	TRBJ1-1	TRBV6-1	TGTGCCAGCACCAGAGACAGGGGAGCAACTGAAGCTTTCTTT	CASTRDRGATEAFF
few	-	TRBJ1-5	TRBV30	TGTGCCTGGAGTTTTGGATCGGATCAGCCCCAGCATTTT	CAWSFGSDQPQHF
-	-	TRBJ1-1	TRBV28	TGTGCCAGCAGTTTAGGGGGGCCCGAAGCTTTCTTT	CASSLGGPEAFF
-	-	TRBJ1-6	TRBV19	TGTGCCAGTAGTACGAGGGGGGACCCAGGTACACCCCTCCACTTT	CASSTRGDPGTPLHF
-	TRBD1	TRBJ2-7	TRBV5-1	TGCGCCAGCAGCTCTGGACAGGGGTACGAGCAGTACTTC	CASSSGQGYEQYF
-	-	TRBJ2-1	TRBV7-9	TGTGCCAGCAGCCTGGTCCCGCCAGGGCAAGTAGGTGAGCAGTTCTTC	CASSLVPPGQVGEQFF
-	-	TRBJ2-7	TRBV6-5	TGTGCCAGCAGTCAACCGGGAGACTACGAGCAGTACTTC	CASSQPGDYEQYF
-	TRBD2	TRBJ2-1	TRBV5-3	TGTGCCAGAAGCTTTGGCCGTCAGACTAGCGGGAGTAATGAGCAGTTCTTC	CARSFGRQTSGSNEQFF
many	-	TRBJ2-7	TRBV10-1	TGCGCCAGCAGTGAAGCCAGTACCTACGAGCAGTACTTC	CASSEASTYEQYF
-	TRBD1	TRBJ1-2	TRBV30	TGTGCCTGGACCCGGGGACAGGGCAACTATGGCTACACCTTC	CAWTRGQGNYGYTF
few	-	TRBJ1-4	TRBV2	TGTGCCAGCAGCCAAAAGGAGGGAGGAATACTGTTTTTT	CASSQKEGGILFF
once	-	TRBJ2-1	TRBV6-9	TGTGCCAGCAGTTACGGGGATCACAATGAGCAGTTCTTC	CASSYGDHNEQFF
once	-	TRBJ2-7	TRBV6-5	TGTGCCAGCAGTCGGACGTACTCCTACGAGCAGTACTTC	CASSRTYSYEQYF
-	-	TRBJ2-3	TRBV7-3	TGTGCCAGCAGCTCCGGGACGTCCACAGATACGCAGTATTTT	CASSSGTSTDTQYF
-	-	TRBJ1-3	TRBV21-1	TGTGCCAGCAGCAAAGCGCGGAAGCGCAGCTACTCTGGAAACACCATATATTTT	CASSKARKRSYSGNTIYF
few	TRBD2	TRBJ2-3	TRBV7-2	TGTGCCAGCAGCTTCCGGTGGAGCGGGAGAGTCACAGATACGCAGTATTTT	CASSFRWSGRVTDTQYF
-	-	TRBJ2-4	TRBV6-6	TGTGCCAGCAGTTATCGGGCCACTCGGGGGAACATTCAGTACTTC	CASSYRATRGNIQYF
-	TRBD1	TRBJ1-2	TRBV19	TGTGCCAGTAGTCCAAGACAGGGGGCATCTAACTATGGCTACACCTTC	CASSPRQGASNYGYTF
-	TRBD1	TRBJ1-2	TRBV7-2	TGTGCCAGCAGCTTAGGAGGGGACAGATATGGCTACACCTTC	CASSLGGDRYGYTF
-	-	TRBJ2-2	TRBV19	TGTGCCAGTAGTTGGAGGGACCTGAACACCGGGGAGCTGTTTTTT	CASSWRDLNTGELFF
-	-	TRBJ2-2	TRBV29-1	TGCAGCGTTGAAGGGTTCCGACACACCGGGGAGCTGTTTTTT	CSVEGFRHTGELFF
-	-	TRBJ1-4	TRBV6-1	TGTGCCAGCAGTGAACGGGGGGCGAATGAAAAACTGTTTTTT	CASSERGANEKLFF
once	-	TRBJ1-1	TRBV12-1	TGTGCCAGCAGCAGCAGGGGGTTGAACACTGAAGCTTTCTTT	CASSSRGLNTEAFF
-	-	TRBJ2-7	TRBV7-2	TGTGCCAGCAGCAGAGAACAGGGAGCCTACGAGCAGTACTTC	CASSREQGAYEQYF
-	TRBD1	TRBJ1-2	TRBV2	TGTGCCAGCAGTGTGGGACAGACTAACTATGGCTACACCTTC	CASSVGQTNYGYTF
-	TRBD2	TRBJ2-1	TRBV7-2	TGTGCCAGCAGCTTAGTAGGGACTAGCGGGATCAGCTCCTACAATGAGCAGTTCTTC	CASSLVGTSGISSYNEQFF
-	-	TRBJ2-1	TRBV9	TGTGCCAGCAATCTACCTACAGCGTCGCACGGGGATGAGCAGTTCTTC	CASNLPTASHGDEQFF
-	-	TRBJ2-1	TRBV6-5	TGTGCCAGCAGTTACGCCCTGGATGAGCAGTTCTTC	CASSYALDEQFF
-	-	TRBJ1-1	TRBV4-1	TGCGCCAGCAGCCAAGTGAATGCACCGAACACTGAAGCTTTCTTT	CASSQVNAPNTEAFF
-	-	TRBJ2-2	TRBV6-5	TGTGCCAGCAGCGAGAGACTACAAACCGGGGAGCTGTTTTTT	CASSERLQTGELFF
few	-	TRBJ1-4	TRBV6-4	TGTGCCAGCAGTGCCGTAGAAGGGGAAAAACTGTTTTTT	CASSAVEGEKLFF
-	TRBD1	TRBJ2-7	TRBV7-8	TGTGCCAGCAGCTTAGTCACAGGGGTGGGATACGAGCAGTACTTC	CASSLVTGVGYEQYF
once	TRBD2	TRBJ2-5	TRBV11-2	TGTGCCAGCAGCTTAGAAGGGACTAGATATGAGACCCAGTACTTC	CASSLEGTRYETQYF
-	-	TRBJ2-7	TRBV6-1	TGTGCCAGCAGCAAACCCAGGAGGGAGCAGTACTTC	CASSKPRREQYF
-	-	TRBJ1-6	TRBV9	TGTGCCAGCAGGGGGTCGGCAACTAATTCACCCCTCCACTTT	CASRGSATNSPLHF
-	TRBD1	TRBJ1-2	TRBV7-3	TGTGCCAGCAGTCTTAGGGGGCAGGGTGACTATGGCTACACCTTC	CASSLRGQGDYGYTF
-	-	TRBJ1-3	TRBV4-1	TGCGCCAGCAGCCAAGATTATGCAGGGGCCGGCTCTGGAAACACCATATATTTT	CASSQDYAGAGSGNTIYF
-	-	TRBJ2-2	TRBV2	TGTGCCAGCAACTACAGGGGGGAGCTGTTTTTT	CASNYRGELFF
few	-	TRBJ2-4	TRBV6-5	TGTGCCAGCAGTTCAGGCGCAGGGGCTGTGGTTCAGTACTTC	CASSSGAGAVVQYF
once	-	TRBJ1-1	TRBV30	TGTGCCTGGAGAGAGAAGGGGATGAACGCTGAAGCTTTCTTT	CAWREKGMNAEAFF